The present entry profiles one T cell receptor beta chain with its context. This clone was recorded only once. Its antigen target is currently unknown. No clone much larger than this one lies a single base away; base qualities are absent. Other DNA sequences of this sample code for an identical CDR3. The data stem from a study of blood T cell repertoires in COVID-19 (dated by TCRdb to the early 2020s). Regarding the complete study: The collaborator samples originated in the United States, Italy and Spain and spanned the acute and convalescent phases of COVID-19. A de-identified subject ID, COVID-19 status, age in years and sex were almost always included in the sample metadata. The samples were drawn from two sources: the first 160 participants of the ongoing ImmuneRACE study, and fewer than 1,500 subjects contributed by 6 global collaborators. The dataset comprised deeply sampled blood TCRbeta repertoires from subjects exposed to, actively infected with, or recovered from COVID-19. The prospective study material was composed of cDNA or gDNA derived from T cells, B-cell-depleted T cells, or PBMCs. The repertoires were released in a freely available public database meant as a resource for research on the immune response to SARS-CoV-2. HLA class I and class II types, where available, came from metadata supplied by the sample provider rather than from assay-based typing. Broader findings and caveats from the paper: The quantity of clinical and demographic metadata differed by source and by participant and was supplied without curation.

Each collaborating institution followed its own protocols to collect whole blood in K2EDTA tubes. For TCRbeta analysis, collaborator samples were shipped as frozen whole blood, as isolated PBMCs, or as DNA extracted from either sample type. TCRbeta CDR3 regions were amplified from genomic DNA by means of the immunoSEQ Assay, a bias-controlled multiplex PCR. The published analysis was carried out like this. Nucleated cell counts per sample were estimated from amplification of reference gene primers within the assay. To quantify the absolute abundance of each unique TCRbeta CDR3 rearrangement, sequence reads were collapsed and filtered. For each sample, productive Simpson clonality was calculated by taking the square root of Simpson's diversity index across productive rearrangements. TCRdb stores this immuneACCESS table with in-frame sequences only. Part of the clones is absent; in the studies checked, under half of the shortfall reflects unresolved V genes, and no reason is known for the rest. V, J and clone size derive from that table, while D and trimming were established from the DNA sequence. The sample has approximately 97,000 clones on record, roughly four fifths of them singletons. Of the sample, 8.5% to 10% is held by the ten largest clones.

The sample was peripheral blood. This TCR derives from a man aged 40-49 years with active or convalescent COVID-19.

The CDR3 protein is CASSLRGNEQFF. The nucleotides are TGTGCCAGCAGCCTAAGGGGCAATGAGCAGTTCTTC. The chain uses TRBV7-9 and TRBJ2-1; a tentative D call is TRBD1 (5 bases match). Trimming at the junction amounts to 5 bases on V and 6 bases on J, and the germline ends lie 8 bases apart. From the germline V gene (reference sequence), CDR1 is SEHNR and CDR2 is FQNEAQ. Including cysteine and phenylalanine, the CDR3 has 12 amino acids. Left in the record is the CDR3 DNA by itself, 36 bases read in frame from the first base.